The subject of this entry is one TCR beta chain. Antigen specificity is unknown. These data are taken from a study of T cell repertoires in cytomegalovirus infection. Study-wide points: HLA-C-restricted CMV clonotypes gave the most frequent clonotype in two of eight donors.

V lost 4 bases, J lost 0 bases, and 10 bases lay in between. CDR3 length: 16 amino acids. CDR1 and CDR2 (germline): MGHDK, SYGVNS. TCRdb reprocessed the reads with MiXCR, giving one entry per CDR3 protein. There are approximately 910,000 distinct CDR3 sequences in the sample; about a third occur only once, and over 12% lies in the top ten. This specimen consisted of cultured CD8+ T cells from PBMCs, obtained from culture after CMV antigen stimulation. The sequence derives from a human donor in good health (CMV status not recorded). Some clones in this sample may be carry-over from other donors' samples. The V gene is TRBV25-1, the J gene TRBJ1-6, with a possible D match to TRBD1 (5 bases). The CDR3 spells CASSGGRGSYNSPLHF. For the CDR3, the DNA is TGTGCCAGCAGTGGAGGGAGGGGCTCCTATAATTCACCCCTCCACTTT.